Below are 15 T cell receptor beta chains sequenced from a single sample in a study of tumor-infiltrating lymphocytes in primary liver carcinoma. Extraction also yielded germline DNA, while blood RNA was obtained from unsorted whole blood. The researchers produced TCR beta cDNA from 500 to 550 ng total RNA with a constant-region primer. For TCR beta, libraries were produced by three nested multiplex PCR rounds using slightly modified ARM-PCR. Running roughly 10 cycles apiece, the first two PCR rounds relied on TRBV1-TRBV30 forward primers together with a C-beta reverse primer. MiXCR, applied by TCRdb to the multiplex PCR reads, yields one record per CDR3 protein. The sample shows 190,000 or so distinct CDR3 sequences, 65% of them seen only once. Sequencing input: peripheral blood. Receptors originate from a woman aged 60 to 75 with primary liver carcinoma and hepatitis B virus infection.

Only a few counts were recorded for this clonotype. The V call is TRBV6-5, the J call TRBJ2-7; 8 bases align to TRBD1. V lost 6 bases, J lost 4 bases, and 5 bases stayed unmatched. Germline CDR1 reads MNHEY; CDR2 reads SVGAGI. This CDR3 region has 13 residues. The CDR3 reads CASRGTGEYEQYF. In DNA form, the CDR3 reads TGTGCCAGCAGGGGGACAGGCGAGTACGAGCAGTACTTC.

This sequence joins TRBV5-1 and TRBJ2-7, with 16 bases aligning to TRBD2. The junction had 6 bases not matched to a gene; V was cut back by 1 base and J by 2 bases. CDR3 length equals 18 residues. Germline loops: CDR1 SGHRS, CDR2 YFSETQ. As DNA, the CDR3 is TGCGCCAGCAGCTTGTCTGGGACTAGCGGGAGGGGCGCCTACGAGCAGTACTTC. It codes for CASSLSGTSGRGAYEQYF.

On this clonotype: Being one base from a much bigger clone, this may be a read error. This sequence joins TRBV4-1 and TRBJ1-2, with a tentative D call TRBD1 (5 bases). From germline, CDR1 is MGHRA and CDR2 YSYEKL. This CDR3 is built from 15 residues. Between the trimmed V and J ends, which lost 0 bases and 8 bases, there was a span of 16 bases. The CDR3 reads CASSQDNGASRGYTF. CDR3 coding DNA: TGCGCCAGCAGCCAAGATAATGGGGCGAGCAGGGGCTACACCTTC.

V usage is TRBV11-2 and J usage is TRBJ1-1, with D hard to call. The ends were cut back, 5 bases at V and 1 base at J, with 11 bases in the middle. CDR1 and CDR2 (germline): SGHAT, FQNNGV. The CDR3 is 14 amino acids. The CDR3 coding sequence is TGTGCCAGCAGCGCGACCGCATGGAACACTGAAGCTTTCTTT. Translating it yields CASSATAWNTEAFF.

Details on this clonotype: This may come from a read error, since a much larger clone is one base off. This chain joins TRBV6-1 and TRBJ2-3; 10 nucleotides agree with TRBD2. V shed 10 bases, J shed 8 bases, and the junction held 18 bases outside the gene matches. The CDR3 totals 16 residues. CDR1 and CDR2 from the germline V gene are MNHNS and SASEGT. This CDR3 reads CATNLFTSGMAGTQYF. Here the CDR3 DNA reads TGTGCCACCAACCTCTTTACTAGCGGGATGGCAGGTACGCAGTATTTT.

This clonotype was observed a handful of times. As DNA, the CDR3 is TGTGCCAGCAGCCTTCGGACAGGGGGGGGCACAGATACGCAGTATTTT. It specifies CASSLRTGGGTDTQYF. The V call is TRBV7-9, the J call TRBJ2-3; 10 bases match TRBD1. V lost 5 bases, J lost 1 base, and 6 bases stayed unmatched. Germline assignment: CDR1 SEHNR and CDR2 FQNEAQ (reference sequence). This CDR3 comprises 16 residues. Based on the CDR3 plus reference TRBV7-9 and TRBJ2-3, the full variable domain is DTGVSQNPRHKITKRGQNVTFRCDPISEHNRLYWYRQTLGQGPEFLTYFQNEAQLEKSRLLSDRFSAERPKGSFSTLEIQRTEQGDSAMYLCASSLRTGGGTDTQYFGPGTRLTVL.

With respect to this clonotype: One junction end does not reproduce the germline sequence, and a read error may be involved. This sequence joins TRBV4-2 and TRBJ2-5, with 11 positions matching TRBD2. Germline CDR1 reads LGHNA; CDR2 reads YNFKEQ. The CDR3 length is 16 residues. CDR3: CAISQAGTSGKETQYF. The CDR3 DNA is TGTGCCATCAGCCAGGCCGGGACTAGCGGAAAAGAGACCCAGTACTTC.

The CDR3 DNA reads TGTGCCAGCAGCCCCCCCGTCTCCTACGAGCAGTACTTC. This translates into CASSPPVSYEQYF. The J gene is TRBJ2-7, the V gene TRBV7-9; D not resolved. V was pared by 5 bases and J by 0 bases, with 8 bases between. CDR1 and CDR2 (germline): SEHNR, FQNEAQ (reference sequence). The CDR3 covers 13 residues.

This chain connects TRBV30 to TRBJ1-3; 7 bases are shared with TRBD1. Germline loops: CDR1 GTSNPN, CDR2 SVGIG (reference sequence). Unmatched junction bases numbered 10, after V lost 5 bases and J lost 0 bases. The CDR3 totals 16 residues. In DNA form, the CDR3 reads TGTGCCTGGGGCAGGACAGGCATAAGCTCTGGAAACACCATATATTTT. It codes for CAWGRTGISSGNTIYF.

Worth noting for this clonotype: Sequence at one end of the junction differs from germline and may be a read error. The V and J genes are TRBV6-1 and TRBJ2-3, with 8 bases matching TRBD2. In germline, CDR1 is MNHNS, CDR2 SASEGT. CDR3 length: 16 amino acids. In DNA form, the CDR3 reads TGTGTCAGCTCCACAAAGGGAGGACTAGCCACAGATACGCAGTATTTT. Protein product: CVSSTKGGLATDTQYF.

As to this clonotype: No conserved phenylalanine or tryptophan ends this CDR3, so it is likely a read error. The genes are TRBV11-2 and TRBJ2-1, with TRBD1 matching 9 bases. The V gene's germline CDR1 is SGHAT and CDR2 FQNNGV. The CDR3 sequence is 16 residues long. In DNA form, the CDR3 reads TGTACCAGCAGCTATACGACAGGGGGTTCCTACAATGAGCAGTTCTAC. It encodes CTSSYTTGGSYNEQFY.

The rearrangement joins TRBV6-5 to TRBJ1-5; D is unclear. From germline, CDR1 is MNHEY and CDR2 SVGAGI. The CDR3 extends over 14 amino acids. V dropped 5 bases and J dropped 6 bases, with 14 bases sitting between them. CDR3 residues: CASSRPGIGQPQHF. In nucleotides, the CDR3 is TGTGCCAGCAGTAGACCCGGGATCGGTCAGCCCCAGCATTTT.

Concerning this clonotype itself: Germline is not matched at one junction end, which may reflect a read error. CDR3 nucleotides: TGTGCCAGCAGTGATGAAGCGGGAGGATACAATGAGCACTTCTTC. As protein: CASSDEAGGYNEHFF. The chain carries TRBV6-1 and TRBJ2-1, with TRBD2 identical over 9 bases. The CDR3 totals 15 residues. Looked up from germline, CDR1 is MNHNS and CDR2 is SASEGT.

Remarks on this clonotype: This CDR3 fails to terminate in the conserved phenylalanine or tryptophan, so it likely reflects a read error. This chain joins TRBV10-3 and TRBJ1-1; D gene ambiguous. Germline CDR1 ENHRY, CDR2 SYGVKD. V gave up 8 bases and J gave up 0 bases, with 10 bases separating them. The CDR3 covers 13 residues. CDR3 nucleotide sequence: TGTGCCATCGGCGAGGATGTGAACACTGAAGCTTTCTCT. Protein product: CAIGEDVNTEAFS.

For this clonotype: One end of the junction is discordant with germline, which a read error may explain. The V call is TRBV12-3 or TRBV12-4, the J call TRBJ2-2; perhaps TRBD2 as D (6 bases). This CDR3 is built from 16 residues. CDR3 DNA: TGTGCTAGCAGAGCCCGACTAGAAGGGAACACCGGGGAACCGTTTTTT. Its translation is CASRARLEGNTGEPFF.